These 28 T cell receptor beta chains originate from one sample sequenced in a study of T cells after yellow fever vaccination (dated by TCRdb to 2018 to 2020). Receptors were amplified or captured by 5' RACE. The instrument was an Illumina HiSeq 2500. Using fastp at Q25 and MiXCR, TCRdb reprocessed the public reads and kept productive beta chains. Under each unique CDR3 protein, matching rows form one entry showing the most common genes and DNA. Here the sample has hundreds of thousands of distinct CDR3 sequences; 15% to 20% occur a single time. Around 15% of the sample comes from the top ten. The treatment or condition tag for this specimen amounts to: live attenuated yellow fever vaccine strain. This sample comprised PBMCs, obtained 15 days after the yellow fever booster vaccination. Receptors were obtained from a man aged 25 to 40 who received the YFV17D yellow fever vaccine.

This clonotype was observed a handful of times. This chain connects TRBV7-2 to TRBJ1-5, with 7 bases lining up with TRBD1. V was pared by 1 base and J by 7 bases, with 4 bases of the junction left unmatched. CDR1 and CDR2 (germline): SGHTA, FQGNSA. This CDR3 has 14 amino acids. CDR3 DNA sequence: TGTGCCAGCAGCTTAGGACAGGGCGGCCAGCCCCAGCATTTT. It translates to CASSLGQGGQPQHF.

This chain joins TRBV7-8 and TRBJ2-3; no clear D. The V and J ends lost 5 bases and 3 bases respectively, with 12 bases between them. The CDR3 has 14 amino acids. CDR1 and CDR2 (germline): SGHVS, FQNEAQ. CDR3 bases: TGTGCCAGCAGCCTTACCTTGAGGACAGATACGCAGTATTTT. Translated, it gives CASSLTLRTDTQYF.

The chain combines TRBV3-1 with TRBJ2-7; perhaps D is TRBD1 or TRBD2 (5 bases each). V was trimmed by 2 bases and J by 1 base, leaving 9 bases between them. This CDR3 contains 14 residues. CDR1 is LGHDT, CDR2 YNNKEL, per germline (reference sequence). This CDR3 is CASSQPGTSYEQYF. The DNA for the CDR3 is TGTGCCAGCAGCCAACCCGGGACGTCCTACGAGCAGTACTTC.

The CDR3 region is CASSSSGTLAKNIQYF. DNA of the CDR3: TGTGCCAGCAGTTCTAGCGGGACGCTAGCCAAAAACATTCAGTACTTC. V and J are TRBV28 and TRBJ2-4, with 9 nucleotides matching TRBD2. The trim removed 4 bases at V and 0 bases at J, leaving 4 bases unmatched. This CDR3 is built from 16 residues. Germline lookup yields CDR1 MDHEN and CDR2 SYDVKM.

In this sample, this clonotype turned up a few times. The DNA of the CDR3 is TGTGCCAGCAGCCATCAAGAGAGGGAGCAGTTCTTC. This codes for CASSHQEREQFF. This chain connects TRBV7-9 to TRBJ2-1; D not certain. The CDR3 sequence is 12 residues long. Trimming cost V 5 bases and J 10 bases, with 12 bases left between them. Germline-derived CDR1 and CDR2 are SEHNR and FQNEAQ (reference sequence). Full variable domain (outside the CDR3, taken from reference TRBV7-9 and TRBJ2-1): DTGVSQNPRHKITKRGQNVTFRCDPISEHNRLYWYRQTLGQGPEFLTYFQNEAQLEKSRLLSDRFSAERPKGSFSTLEIQRTEQGDSAMYLCASSHQEREQFFGPGTRLTVL.

This clonotype occurred a few times. The chain employs TRBV28 and TRBJ1-2; D might be TRBD1 (6 bases). The V and J ends lost 11 bases and 4 bases respectively, with 17 bases between them. The CDR3 totals 13 residues. CDR1 is MDHEN and CDR2 is SYDVKM in the germline V gene. This CDR3 reads CAVAVGGGYGYTF. CDR3 coding DNA: TGTGCCGTAGCAGTGGGGGGCGGCTATGGCTACACCTTC.

The chain uses TRBV20-1 and TRBJ2-1; 13 nucleotides align to TRBD2. This CDR3 has 13 amino acids. Germline V gives CDR1 DFQATT, CDR2 SNEGSKA (reference sequence). The CDR3, as DNA: TGCAGCGGGACTAGCGGGATCACCAATGAGCAGTTCTTC. Protein product: CSGTSGITNEQFF.

This clonotype was observed a few times. In nucleotides, the CDR3 is TGTGCCAGCAGCCGGACCTTAGAGACCCAGTACTTC. It translates to CASSRTLETQYF. The chain couples TRBV7-2 to TRBJ2-5; unclear D gene. From germline, CDR1 is SGHTA and CDR2 FQGNSA. Trimming took 5 bases from V and 4 from J, leaving 8 bases between them. The CDR3 covers 12 residues.

The chain joins TRBV6-1 to TRBJ1-2, with D possibly TRBD1 on 5 matching bases. Germline V gene lookup returns CDR1 MNHNS and CDR2 SASEGT. CDR3 length equals 15 residues. V shed 6 bases and J shed 4 bases, with 18 bases lying between them. The CDR3 reads CASSNGRDAGYGYTF. The CDR3, as DNA: TGTGCCAGCAGCAACGGACGGGACGCCGGCTATGGCTACACCTTC.

This clonotype showed up many times. The chain uses TRBV12-3 or TRBV12-4 and TRBJ1-1; D possibly corresponds to TRBD1 (6 bases). The V end was cut by 6 bases, the J end by 7 bases, with 12 bases between. This CDR3 has 12 residues. CDR3: CASRGAGNEAFF. The CDR3 bases are TGTGCCAGCAGGGGGGCAGGGAATGAAGCTTTCTTT.

The chain combines TRBV4-3 with TRBJ1-5; D is undetermined. In germline, CDR1 is LGHNA, CDR2 YSLEER. V lost 3 bases and J 6 bases, leaving 15 bases between the germline ends. The CDR3 length is 15 residues. The CDR3 here is CASSQYVAVGQPQHF. In nucleotides, the CDR3 is TGCGCCAGCAGCCAGTATGTGGCAGTAGGTCAGCCCCAGCATTTT.

The chain has TRBV15 and TRBJ2-5; 8 positions agree with TRBD2. The ends lost 2 bases at V and 4 bases at J; junction bases unmatched: 9. CDR3 length: 16 residues. Germline V CDR1 and CDR2: LNHNV, YYDKDF (reference sequence). CDR3 nucleotides: TGTGCCACCAGCAGAATAGCGGGACCCACGGGAGAGACCCAGTACTTC. It encodes CATSRIAGPTGETQYF.

This clonotype was found once. The rearrangement joins TRBV20-1 to TRBJ2-3; 7 bases map to TRBD1. Germline V CDR1 and CDR2: DFQATT, SNEGSKA (reference sequence). This CDR3 has 14 residues. V lost 5 bases to trimming and J lost 4 bases; unmatched junction nucleotides: 9. The CDR3 nucleotides are TGCAGTGCTGCTGACAGGGTCTGGGCAGATACGCAGTATTTT. Its translation: CSAADRVWADTQYF.

This clonotype was recorded a few times. The chain couples TRBV6-6 to TRBJ1-1; D gene ambiguous. V was clipped by 3 bases and J by 5 bases, with 10 bases between them. Germline V CDR1 and CDR2: MNHNY, SVGAGI (reference sequence). The CDR3 length is 13 residues. The CDR3 sequence is CASSYAPSTEAFF. CDR3 coding DNA: TGTGCCAGCAGTTATGCCCCGTCTACTGAAGCTTTCTTT.

V is TRBV5-1 and J is TRBJ2-7; D tentatively reads TRBD1 or TRBD2 (5 bases each). Deletions cut 4 bases from V and 5 bases from J, with 13 bases between. CDR3 length equals 13 residues. Per germline, CDR1 SGHRS and CDR2 YFSETQ. CDR3 loop: CASSPRGVDEQYF. In DNA, the CDR3 is TGCGCCAGCAGCCCTAGAGGGGTCGACGAGCAGTACTTC.

This chain joins TRBV28 and TRBJ2-6; TRBD2 is a possible D gene (7 bases). The CDR3 runs to 16 residues. Looked up from germline, CDR1 is MDHEN and CDR2 is SYDVKM. The V end lost 7 bases, the J end lost 2 bases, and 15 bases lay between the germline ends. CDR3 protein: CASTVGGAPGANVLTF. The CDR3 bases are TGTGCCAGCACCGTGGGGGGGGCTCCTGGGGCCAACGTCCTGACTTTC.

This chain connects TRBV5-1 to TRBJ2-5; 14 bases are shared with TRBD2. V shed 3 bases and J 6 bases; nucleotides not matched to a gene: 16. The germline CDR1 and CDR2 sequences are SGHRS and YFSETQ. This CDR3 has 19 amino acids. The CDR3 is CASSWGGTSGTSGRKTQYF. The CDR3 DNA sequence: TGCGCCAGCAGCTGGGGCGGAACCTCCGGGACTAGCGGGAGAAAGACCCAGTACTTC.

This clonotype appeared a few times. The J gene is TRBJ2-3, the V gene TRBV5-1, with TRBD2 matching over 10 bases. V gave up 0 bases and J gave up 4 bases; unmatched junction bases: 11. Germline lookup yields CDR1 SGHRS and CDR2 YFSETQ. The CDR3 covers 18 residues. The CDR3 coding sequence is TGCGCCAGCAGCTTGGAACCAGCGGGAGGGCCGGGCGCAGATACGCAGTATTTT. Protein product: CASSLEPAGGPGADTQYF.

This clonotype was counted between two and nine times. V gene TRBV24-1 combines with J gene TRBJ2-3; D is uncertain. Germline V lookup: CDR1 KGHDR, CDR2 SFDVKD. Between the trimmed V and J ends, which lost 3 bases and 4 bases, there was a span of 10 bases. The CDR3 runs to 14 residues. CDR3 sequence: CATSDRSDADTQYF. The CDR3 DNA reads TGTGCCACCAGTGATCGGAGCGACGCAGATACGCAGTATTTT.

For the CDR3, the DNA is TGTGCCAGCAGCCAAGGGCTAGCGGGAGGGAGGACCGGGGAGCTGTTTTTT. This sequence encodes CASSQGLAGGRTGELFF. The chain links TRBV3-1 to TRBJ2-2, with 12 bases matching TRBD2. Germline values: CDR1 LGHDT, CDR2 YNNKEL (reference sequence). The CDR3 runs to 17 residues. V shed 1 base, J shed 5 bases, and the junction held 5 bases outside the gene matches.

This clonotype occurred a few times. The rearrangement uses TRBV7-9 and TRBJ2-5; D possibly matches TRBD1 or TRBD2 (7 bases each). This CDR3 spans 16 amino acids. Trimming removed 2 bases at V and 2 bases at J, with 15 bases between. In germline, CDR1 is SEHNR, CDR2 FQNEAQ (reference sequence). The CDR3 DNA reads as TGTGCCAGCAGCTTAAAGGGGGGGACAGAACAAGAGACCCAGTACTTC. Amino acid sequence: CASSLKGGTEQETQYF.

This clonotype was found many times. V gene TRBV27 combines with J gene TRBJ2-5; D unclear. Germline V gives CDR1 MNHEY, CDR2 SMNVEV (reference sequence). The CDR3 runs to 12 residues. The CDR3 sequence is CATHGPRETQYF. The CDR3 DNA is TGTGCGACCCACGGTCCGAGGGAGACCCAGTACTTC.

V is TRBV28 and J is TRBJ2-1, with TRBD2 matching over 16 bases. V was pared by 8 bases and J by 9 bases, with 1 base of the junction left unmatched. The CDR3 sequence is 13 residues long. Germline V CDR1 and CDR2: MDHEN, SYDVKM. The CDR3 region has the DNA TGTGCCAGCGGGACTAGCGGGAGGGTTGAGCAGTTCTTC. This gives the protein CASGTSGRVEQFF.

J is TRBJ2-6 and V is TRBV12-3 or TRBV12-4; D is perhaps TRBD1 (5 bases). The CDR3 runs to 16 residues. V was trimmed by 1 base and J by 4 bases, leaving 11 bases between them. The CDR3 DNA reads as TGTGCCAGCAGTTTAGGCAGGGCTTCCGGGGCCAACGTCCTGACTTTC. Protein sequence: CASSLGRASGANVLTF.

This clonotype has only a few counts. The rearrangement joins TRBV30 to TRBJ2-5, with no clear D. Germline assignment: CDR1 GTSNPN and CDR2 SVGIG (reference sequence). With 1 base removed from V and 4 bases from J, the gap between germline ends came to 10 bases. The CDR3 totals 13 residues. The chain's CDR3 is CAWSEGYAETQYF. Here the CDR3 DNA reads TGTGCCTGGAGTGAAGGGTATGCAGAGACCCAGTACTTC.

This clonotype was observed a handful of times. The V and J genes are TRBV5-1 and TRBJ2-1; TRBD2 matches 10 bases. The V and J ends lost 5 bases and 8 bases, in that order; junction bases with no gene match: 7. Germline loops: CDR1 SGHRS, CDR2 YFSETQ. The CDR3 sequence is 14 residues long. CDR3 region: CASSTLAGEDEQFF. The CDR3 DNA follows: TGCGCCAGCAGTACTCTAGCGGGAGAGGATGAGCAGTTCTTC.

This clonotype occurred a few times. This chain links TRBV6-1 with TRBJ2-1, with 8 bases identical to TRBD1. The germline CDR1 and CDR2 sequences are MNHNS and SASEGT. With V trimmed by 6 bases and J by 4 bases, 8 bases remained unmatched. CDR3 length: 15 residues. This chain's CDR3 is CASSTTGDTYNEQFF. The CDR3, as DNA: TGTGCCAGCAGCACGACAGGGGACACTTACAATGAGCAGTTCTTC.

The chain couples TRBV12-3 or TRBV12-4 to TRBJ2-2; the match to TRBD2 covers 9 bases. V shed 5 bases and J 4 bases; nucleotides not matched to a gene: 8. This CDR3 comprises 16 residues. This CDR3 reads CASSPPRGRATGELFF. The CDR3 coding sequence is TGTGCCAGCAGTCCCCCCCGCGGGAGGGCCACCGGGGAGCTGTTTTTT.